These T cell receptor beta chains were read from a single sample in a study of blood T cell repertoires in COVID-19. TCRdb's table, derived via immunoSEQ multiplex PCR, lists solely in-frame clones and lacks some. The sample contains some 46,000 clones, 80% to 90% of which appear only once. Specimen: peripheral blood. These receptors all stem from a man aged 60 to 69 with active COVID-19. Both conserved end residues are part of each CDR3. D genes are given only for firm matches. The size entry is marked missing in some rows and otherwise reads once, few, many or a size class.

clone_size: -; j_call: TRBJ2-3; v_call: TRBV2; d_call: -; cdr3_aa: CASSVGGTSTDTQYF; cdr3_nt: TGTGCCAGCAGTGTTGGAGGGACTAGCACAGATACGCAGTATTTT
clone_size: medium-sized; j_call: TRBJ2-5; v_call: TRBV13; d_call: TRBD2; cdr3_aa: CASSSRLAGPQETQYF; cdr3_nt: TGTGCCAGCAGCTCCAGACTAGCGGGGCCCCAAGAGACCCAGTACTTC
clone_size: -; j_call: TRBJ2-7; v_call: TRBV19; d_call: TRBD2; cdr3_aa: CASSRTSGSSYEQYF; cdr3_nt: TGTGCCAGTAGTCGGACTAGCGGGAGCTCCTACGAGCAGTACTTC
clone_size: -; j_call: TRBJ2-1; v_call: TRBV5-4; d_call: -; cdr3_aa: CASSLADEQFF; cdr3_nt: TGTGCCAGCAGCTTGGCGGATGAGCAGTTCTTC
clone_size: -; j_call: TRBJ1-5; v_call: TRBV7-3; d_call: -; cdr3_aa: CASSLTGNQPQHF; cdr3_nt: TGTGCCAGCAGCTTGACAGGAAATCAGCCCCAGCATTTT
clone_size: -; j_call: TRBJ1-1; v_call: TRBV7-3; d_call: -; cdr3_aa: CASSLEQNTEAFF; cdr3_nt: TGTGCCAGCAGCTTAGAACAGAACACTGAAGCTTTCTTT
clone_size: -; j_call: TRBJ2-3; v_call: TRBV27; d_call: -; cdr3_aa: CASSLSSSSTDTQYF; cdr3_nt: TGTGCCAGCAGTTTATCTAGCTCCTCCACAGATACGCAGTATTTT
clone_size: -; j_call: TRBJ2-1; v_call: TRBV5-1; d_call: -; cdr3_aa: CASSLVAGNNEQFF; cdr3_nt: TGCGCCAGCAGCTTGGTCGCGGGGAACAATGAGCAGTTCTTC
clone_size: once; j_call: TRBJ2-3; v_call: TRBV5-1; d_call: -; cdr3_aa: CASSLPLFGGNTDTQYF; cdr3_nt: TGCGCCAGCAGCTTGCCTTTGTTCGGGGGAAACACAGATACGCAGTATTTT
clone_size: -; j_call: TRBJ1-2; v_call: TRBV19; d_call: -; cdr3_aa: CASKGEIYGYTF; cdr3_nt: TGTGCCAGTAAGGGAGAAATTTATGGCTACACCTTC
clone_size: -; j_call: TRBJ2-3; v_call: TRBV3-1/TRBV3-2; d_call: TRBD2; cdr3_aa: CASSHNLAADTQYF; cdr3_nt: TGTGCCAGCAGCCATAATCTAGCGGCAGATACGCAGTATTTT
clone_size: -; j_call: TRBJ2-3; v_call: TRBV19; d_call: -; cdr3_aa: CASSQGGASTDTQYF; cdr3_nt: TGTGCCAGTAGCCAAGGGGGAGCTAGCACAGATACGCAGTATTTT
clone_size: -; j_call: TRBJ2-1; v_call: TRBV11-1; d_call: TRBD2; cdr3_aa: CASSSRLAGAYNEQFF; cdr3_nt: TGTGCCAGCAGCTCCCGACTAGCGGGGGCCTACAATGAGCAGTTCTTC
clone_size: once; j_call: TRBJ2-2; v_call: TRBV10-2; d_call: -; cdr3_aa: CAILARTGELFF; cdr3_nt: TGCGCCATACTAGCCCGGACCGGGGAGCTGTTTTTT
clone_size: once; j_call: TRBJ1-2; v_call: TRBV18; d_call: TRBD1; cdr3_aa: CASFETGGYGYTF; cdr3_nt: TGTGCCAGCTTTGAGACAGGGGGCTATGGCTACACCTTC
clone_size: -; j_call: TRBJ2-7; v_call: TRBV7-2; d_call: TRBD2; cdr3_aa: CASSLTGGPRYEQYF; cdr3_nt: TGTGCCAGCAGCTTAACGGGGGGGCCTAGGTACGAGCAGTACTTC
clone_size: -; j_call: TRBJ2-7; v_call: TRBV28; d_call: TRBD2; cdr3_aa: CASSSGLAAYEQYF; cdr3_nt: TGTGCCAGCAGTTCGGGACTAGCCGCCTACGAGCAGTACTTC
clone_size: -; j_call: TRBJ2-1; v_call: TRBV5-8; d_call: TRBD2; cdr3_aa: CASSLMGGSEQFF; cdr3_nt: TGTGCCAGCAGCTTGATGGGGGGGTCCGAGCAGTTCTTC
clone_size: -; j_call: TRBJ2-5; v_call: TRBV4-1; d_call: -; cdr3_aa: CASSLGGSQIQETQYF; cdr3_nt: TGCGCCAGCAGCCTAGGGGGATCGCAGATACAAGAGACCCAGTACTTC
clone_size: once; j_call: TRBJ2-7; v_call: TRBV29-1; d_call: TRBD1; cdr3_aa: CSVWTGGDYEQYF; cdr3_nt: TGCAGCGTGTGGACAGGGGGCGACTACGAGCAGTACTTC
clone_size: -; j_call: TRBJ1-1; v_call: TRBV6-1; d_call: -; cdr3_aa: CASSDRAVGTEAFF; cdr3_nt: TGTGCCAGCAGTGACAGGGCTGTAGGCACTGAAGCTTTCTTT
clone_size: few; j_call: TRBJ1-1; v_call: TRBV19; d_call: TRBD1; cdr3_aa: CASINRNSGGTEAFF; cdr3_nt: TGTGCCAGTATAAACAGGAACTCAGGGGGGACTGAAGCTTTCTTT
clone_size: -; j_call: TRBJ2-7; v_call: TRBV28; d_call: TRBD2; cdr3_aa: CASRLSSGRIYEQYF; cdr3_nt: TGTGCCAGCAGGTTGAGCAGCGGGAGAATTTACGAGCAGTACTTC
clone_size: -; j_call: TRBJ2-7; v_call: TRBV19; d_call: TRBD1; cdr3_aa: CASSGQVNLEQYF; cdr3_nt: TGTGCCAGTTCTGGACAGGTCAATTTGGAGCAGTACTTC
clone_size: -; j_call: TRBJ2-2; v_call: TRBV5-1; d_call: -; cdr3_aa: CASSSVLSLRTPGELFF; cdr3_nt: TGCGCCAGCAGCTCCGTGCTTAGTTTGAGAACGCCCGGGGAGCTGTTTTTT
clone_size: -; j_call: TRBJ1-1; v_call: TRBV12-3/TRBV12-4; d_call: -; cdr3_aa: CASSPTRGEAFF; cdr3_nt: TGTGCCAGCAGTCCTACGCGGGGTGAAGCTTTCTTT
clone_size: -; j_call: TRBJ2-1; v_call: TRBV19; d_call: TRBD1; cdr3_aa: CASSPRDRFNEQFF; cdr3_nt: TGTGCCAGTAGTCCCCGGGACAGATTCAATGAGCAGTTCTTC
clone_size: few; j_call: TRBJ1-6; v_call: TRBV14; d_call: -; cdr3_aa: CASSQGRYNSPLHF; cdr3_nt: TGTGCCAGCAGCCAAGGGCGGTATAATTCACCCCTCCACTTT
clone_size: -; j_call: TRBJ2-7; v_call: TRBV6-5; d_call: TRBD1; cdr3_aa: CASRRDRGPYEQYF; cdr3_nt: TGTGCCAGCAGGAGGGACAGGGGGCCCTACGAGCAGTACTTC
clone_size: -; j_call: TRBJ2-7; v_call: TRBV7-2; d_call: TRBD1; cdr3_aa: CASSLGLGQGYEQYF; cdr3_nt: TGTGCCAGCAGCTTAGGGCTGGGACAGGGGTACGAGCAGTACTTC
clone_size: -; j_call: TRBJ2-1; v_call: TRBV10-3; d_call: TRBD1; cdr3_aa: CAISETGQALTYNEQFF; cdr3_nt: TGTGCCATCAGTGAGACCGGACAGGCCCTAACCTACAATGAGCAGTTCTTC
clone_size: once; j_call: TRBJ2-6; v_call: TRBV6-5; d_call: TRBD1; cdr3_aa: CAGRTGGTGANVLTF; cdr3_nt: TGTGCCGGTCGGACAGGGGGAACTGGGGCCAACGTCCTGACTTTC
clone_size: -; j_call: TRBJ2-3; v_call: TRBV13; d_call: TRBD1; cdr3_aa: CASSQSTGWGDTQYF; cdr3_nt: TGTGCCAGCAGCCAATCGACAGGGTGGGGAGATACGCAGTATTTT
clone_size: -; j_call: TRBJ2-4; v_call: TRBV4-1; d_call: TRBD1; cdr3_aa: CASSQDAGQGRGNIQYF; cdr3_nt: TGCGCCAGCAGCCAAGATGCGGGACAGGGGAGGGGAAACATTCAGTACTTC
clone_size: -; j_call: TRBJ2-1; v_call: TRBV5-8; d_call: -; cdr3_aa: CASSLAKFYNEQFF; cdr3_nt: TGTGCCAGCAGCTTGGCCAAATTTTACAATGAGCAGTTCTTC
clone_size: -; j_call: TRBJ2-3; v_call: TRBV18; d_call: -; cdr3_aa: CASSPTRNTDTQYF; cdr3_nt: TGTGCCAGCTCACCAACTAGGAACACAGATACGCAGTATTTT
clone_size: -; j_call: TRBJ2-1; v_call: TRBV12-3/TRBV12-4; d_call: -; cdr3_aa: CASSLDYEQFF; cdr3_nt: TGTGCCAGCAGTTTAGACTATGAGCAGTTCTTC
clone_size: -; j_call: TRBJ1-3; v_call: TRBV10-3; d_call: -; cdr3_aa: CAISAPPSSGNTIYF; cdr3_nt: TGTGCCATCAGTGCGCCCCCCAGCTCTGGAAACACCATATATTTT
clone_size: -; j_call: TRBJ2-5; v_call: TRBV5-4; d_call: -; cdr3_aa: CASSSQGSGETQYF; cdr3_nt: TGTGCCAGCAGCTCTCAGGGGTCGGGAGAGACCCAGTACTTC
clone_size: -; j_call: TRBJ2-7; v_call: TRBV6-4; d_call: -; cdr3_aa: CASILYEQYF; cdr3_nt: TGTGCCAGCATCCTCTACGAGCAGTACTTC
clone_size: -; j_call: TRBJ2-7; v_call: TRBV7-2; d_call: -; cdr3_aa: CASSRETAEQYF; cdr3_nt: TGTGCCAGCAGCCGGGAGACCGCCGAGCAGTACTTC
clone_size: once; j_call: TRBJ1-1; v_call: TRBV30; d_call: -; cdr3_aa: CACRRGQNTEAFF; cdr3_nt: TGTGCCTGTAGGCGGGGGCAAAACACTGAAGCTTTCTTT
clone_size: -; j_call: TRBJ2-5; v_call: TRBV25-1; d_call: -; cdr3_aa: CASSDAAGRWETQYF; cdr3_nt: TGTGCCAGCAGTGACGCTGCGGGCCGGTGGGAGACCCAGTACTTC
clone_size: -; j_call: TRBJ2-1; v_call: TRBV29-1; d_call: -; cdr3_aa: CSVDNSRTPGYNEQFF; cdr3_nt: TGCAGCGTTGATAACAGTCGGACTCCGGGTTACAATGAGCAGTTCTTC
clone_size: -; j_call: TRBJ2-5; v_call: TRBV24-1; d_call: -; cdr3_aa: CATSATGYSQETQYF; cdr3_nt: TGTGCCACCAGTGCTACAGGGTACAGTCAAGAGACCCAGTACTTC
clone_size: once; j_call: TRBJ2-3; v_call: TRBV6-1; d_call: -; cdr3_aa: CASSEGTVTDTQYF; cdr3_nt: TGTGCCAGCAGTGAAGGAACGGTGACAGATACGCAGTATTTT
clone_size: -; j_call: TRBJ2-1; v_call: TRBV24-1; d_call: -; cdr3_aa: CATEGVMGEQFF; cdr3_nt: TGTGCCACCGAGGGGGTAATGGGGGAGCAGTTCTTC
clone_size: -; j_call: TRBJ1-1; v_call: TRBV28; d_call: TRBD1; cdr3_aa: CASSLSGTGNTEAFF; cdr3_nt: TGTGCCAGCAGTTTATCCGGGACAGGGAACACTGAAGCTTTCTTT
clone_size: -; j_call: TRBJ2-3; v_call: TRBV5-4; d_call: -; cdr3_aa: CASSFPGNRGTDTQYF; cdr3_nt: TGTGCCAGCAGCTTCCCAGGGAATCGTGGCACAGATACGCAGTATTTT
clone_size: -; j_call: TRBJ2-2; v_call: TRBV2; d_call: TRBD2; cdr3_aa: CASRGLVNTGELFF; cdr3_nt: TGTGCCAGCAGAGGACTAGTAAACACCGGGGAGCTGTTTTTT